A single sample gave rise to the 17 T cell receptor beta chains below, sequenced in a study of CD4 T cells in relation to SARS-CoV-2 and coronaviruses. Generated by immunoSEQ multiplex PCR, the TCRdb table keeps only in-frame clones and is missing some. The sample holds some 21,000 clones; around three quarters are singletons and the top ten take more than 14%. For these TCRs, the target antigens are not known. The unexposed donors gave CD4+ T cells in 2011-2018, prior to COVID-19. Isolation of CD4+ T cells took place after about 9 days in culture. Source material: CD4+ T cells from PBMCs, cultured in vitro. The source of these receptors is a human donor in good health.

The chain employs TRBV29-1 and TRBJ1-1; 12 bases match TRBD1. J gave up 1 base and V 7 bases, and 10 bases lay outside the gene matches. There are 16 residues in the CDR3. Per germline, CDR1 SQVTM and CDR2 ANQGSEA. Written as DNA, the CDR3 is TGCAGCGCCCACCCGGGACAGGGGGCGACGAACACTGAAGCTTTCTTT. This translates into CSAHPGQGATNTEAFF. Drawing the rest from reference TRBV29-1 and TRBJ1-1, the complete variable domain is SAVISQKPSRDICQRGTSLTIQCQVDSQVTMMFWYRQQPGQSLTLIATANQGSEATYESGFVIDKFPISRPNLTFSTLTVSNMSPEDSSIYLCSAHPGQGATNTEAFFGQGTRLTVV.

This rearrangement joins TRBV12-5 to TRBJ2-3; TRBD1 is a possible D gene (6 bases). There are 13 residues in the CDR3. Germline V gene sequence: CDR1 LGHNT, CDR2 FRNRAP. Trimming cost V 10 bases and J 4 bases, with 15 bases left between them. The CDR3 sequence: CATLQGGADTQYF. As DNA, the CDR3 is TGTGCTACTTTACAGGGTGGCGCAGATACGCAGTATTTT. Complete variable domain (other parts from reference TRBV12-5 and TRBJ2-3): DARVTQTPRHKVTEMGQEVTMRCQPILGHNTVFWYRQTMMQGLELLAYFRNRAPLDDSGMPKDRFSAEMPDATLATLKIQPSEPRDSAVYFCATLQGGADTQYFGPGTRLTVL.

This chain joins TRBV9 and TRBJ1-2; D unclear. The CDR3 totals 12 residues. Germline V CDR1 and CDR2: SGDLS, YYNGEE. V dropped 0 bases and J dropped 6 bases, with 6 bases sitting between them. The CDR3 region has the DNA TGTGCCAGCAGCGTAGAAGGTCATGGCTACACCTTC. Encoded protein: CASSVEGHGYTF.

This clone was counted between two and nine times. The chain carries TRBV3-1 (or the pseudogene TRBV3-2) and TRBJ1-6; D gene ambiguous. Germline-derived CDR1 and CDR2 are LGHDT and YNNKEL (reference sequence). This CDR3 is built from 17 residues. With 2 bases removed from V and 0 bases from J, the gap between germline ends came to 11 bases. CDR3 DNA sequence: TGTGCCAGCAGCCAAAGGGAATACAGCTCCTATAATTCACCCCTCCACTTT. Amino acid sequence: CASSQREYSSYNSPLHF.

This clone was observed a few times. V is TRBV2 and J is TRBJ1-4, with a tentative D call TRBD1 (6 bases). Germline V CDR1 and CDR2: SNHLY, FYNNEI. This CDR3 has 14 amino acids. Trimming pared 7 bases from V and 5 bases from J, leaving 14 bases between. The CDR3 DNA sequence: TGTGCCAGCAAGATGGGGGCGGGCAATGAAAAACTGTTTTTT. Translated: CASKMGAGNEKLFF.

This sequence joins TRBV7-9 and TRBJ2-5; 8 bases match TRBD2. The ends lost 4 bases at V and 1 base at J; junction bases unmatched: 8. The CDR3 spans 16 residues. Germline loops: CDR1 SEHNR, CDR2 FQNEAQ (reference sequence). The CDR3 coding sequence is TGTGCCAGCAGCTCCCCAGCGGGGGCCCCCCAAGAGACCCAGTACTTC. It specifies CASSSPAGAPQETQYF.

This clone was seen once. CDR3 amino acids: CASSMGTRTGQPQHF. The CDR3, as DNA: TGTGCCAGCAGCATGGGGACCAGGACAGGTCAGCCCCAGCATTTT. V is TRBV11-2 and J is TRBJ1-5; TRBD1 matches 7 bases. Germline V gene lookup returns CDR1 SGHAT and CDR2 FQNNGV. This CDR3 comprises 15 residues. J was trimmed by 6 bases and V by 5 bases; bases with no gene match: 10.

This rearrangement joins TRBV27 to TRBJ1-4; D not resolved. Per the germline V gene, CDR1 is MNHEY and CDR2 is SMNVEV (reference sequence). The CDR3 spans 14 residues. The germline V and J ends were trimmed by 6 bases and 3 bases, with 11 bases remaining between them. The CDR3 spells CASSRFIANEKLFF. CDR3 coding DNA: TGTGCCAGCAGCCGATTTATCGCTAATGAAAAACTGTTTTTT.

The chain joins TRBV5-5 to TRBJ2-3, with a tentative D call TRBD1 (6 bases). The germline V and J ends were trimmed by 4 bases and 2 bases, with 14 bases remaining between them. From germline, CDR1 is SGHKS and CDR2 YYEKEE (reference sequence). This CDR3 region has 15 residues. The CDR3 DNA is TGTGCCAGCAGCAGGACAGTTACCTTCACAGATACGCAGTATTTT. Its translation is CASSRTVTFTDTQYF.

V gene TRBV5-6 combines with J gene TRBJ2-7, with D unclear. The V gene's germline CDR1 is SGHDT and CDR2 YYEEEE. V was pared by 7 bases and J by 6 bases, with 20 bases between. CDR3 size: 14 residues. DNA for the CDR3: TGTGCCAGCCTCCCGCTAATAGCCCCGGGCGAGCAGTACTTC. As protein: CASLPLIAPGEQYF.

V gene TRBV5-4 combines with J gene TRBJ2-5; D is unclear. The CDR3 is 11 amino acids. V lost 2 bases, J lost 7 bases, and 6 bases lay in between. Germline V gives CDR1 SGHNT, CDR2 YYREEE (reference sequence). Written as DNA, the CDR3 is TGTGCCAGCAGCTTCTTCGGGACCCAGTACTTC. Protein: CASSFFGTQYF.

This clone was seen a few times. The V call is TRBV4-3, the J call TRBJ1-2; D might be TRBD1 (6 bases). V lost 2 bases, J lost 4 bases, and 14 bases lay in between. Germline V lookup: CDR1 LGHNA, CDR2 YSLEER. The CDR3 loop spans 15 amino acids. CDR3 coding DNA: TGCGCCAGCAGCCAAACTACGAGGGGGTCCTATGGCTACACCTTC. Its protein product is CASSQTTRGSYGYTF.

As concerns this clone: This same CDR3 is encoded by further DNA sequences in the sample. The chain has TRBV3-1 (or the pseudogene TRBV3-2) and TRBJ1-3, with D hard to call. This CDR3 contains 14 residues. V lost 1 base and J 0 bases, leaving 4 bases between the germline ends. The germline CDR1 and CDR2 sequences are LGHDT and YNNKEL (reference sequence). CDR3 nucleotide sequence: TGTGCCAGCAGCCAAGTAGGCTCTGGAAACACCATATATTTT. It encodes CASSQVGSGNTIYF.

The chain recombines TRBV5-5 with TRBJ2-2, with D hard to call. This CDR3 has 12 amino acids. Trimming shortened V by 5 bases and J by 8 bases, and 10 bases separated the two germline ends. Germline V CDR1 and CDR2: SGHKS, YYEKEE (reference sequence). CDR3 region: CASRFLEGELFF. The CDR3, as DNA: TGTGCCAGCAGGTTCCTGGAAGGGGAGCTGTTTTTT.

The genes are TRBV7-9 and TRBJ1-4; a weak D match, TRBD1 (5 bases). The CDR3 is 11 residues long. V lost 5 bases and J 15 bases, leaving 13 bases between the germline ends. Germline V lookup: CDR1 SEHNR, CDR2 FQNEAQ (reference sequence). This chain's CDR3 is CASSPFQGLFF. CDR3 bases: TGTGCCAGCAGCCCCTTCCAGGGATTGTTTTTT.

The J gene is TRBJ2-5, the V gene TRBV9; no firm D call. Germline V gene sequence: CDR1 SGDLS, CDR2 YYNGEE. The CDR3 covers 14 residues. V gave up 0 bases and J gave up 5 bases, with 11 bases separating them. The CDR3 DNA sequence: TGTGCCAGCAGCGTAGAGTCTAGACCGGAGACCCAGTACTTC. Protein: CASSVESRPETQYF.

This clone appeared a single time. V usage is TRBV5-5 and J usage is TRBJ1-2; D is perhaps TRBD1 (5 bases). The CDR3 length is 13 residues. Germline V gene data show CDR1 as SGHKS and CDR2 as YYEKEE (reference sequence). Trimming left V 3 bases short and J 7 bases short, with 13 bases between. CDR3 region: CASSWGGEGGYTF. In nucleotides, the CDR3 is TGTGCCAGCAGCTGGGGGGGGGAAGGTGGCTACACCTTC.